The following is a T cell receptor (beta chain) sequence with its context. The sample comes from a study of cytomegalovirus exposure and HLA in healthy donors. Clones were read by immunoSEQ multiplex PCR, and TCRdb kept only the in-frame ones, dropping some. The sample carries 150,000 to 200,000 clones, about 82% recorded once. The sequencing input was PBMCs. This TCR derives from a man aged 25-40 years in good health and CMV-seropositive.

As DNA, the CDR3 is TGTGCCAGCAGCCAAGCCGCCGGGACTAGCGACTACGAGCAGTACTTC. It encodes CASSQAAGTSDYEQYF. The chain has TRBV4-2 and TRBJ2-7; TRBD2 matches at 10 bases. From germline, CDR1 is LGHNA and CDR2 YNFKEQ. The CDR3 has 16 residues. Losses at the gene ends were 1 base for V and 3 bases for J; bases not matched to a gene: 6.